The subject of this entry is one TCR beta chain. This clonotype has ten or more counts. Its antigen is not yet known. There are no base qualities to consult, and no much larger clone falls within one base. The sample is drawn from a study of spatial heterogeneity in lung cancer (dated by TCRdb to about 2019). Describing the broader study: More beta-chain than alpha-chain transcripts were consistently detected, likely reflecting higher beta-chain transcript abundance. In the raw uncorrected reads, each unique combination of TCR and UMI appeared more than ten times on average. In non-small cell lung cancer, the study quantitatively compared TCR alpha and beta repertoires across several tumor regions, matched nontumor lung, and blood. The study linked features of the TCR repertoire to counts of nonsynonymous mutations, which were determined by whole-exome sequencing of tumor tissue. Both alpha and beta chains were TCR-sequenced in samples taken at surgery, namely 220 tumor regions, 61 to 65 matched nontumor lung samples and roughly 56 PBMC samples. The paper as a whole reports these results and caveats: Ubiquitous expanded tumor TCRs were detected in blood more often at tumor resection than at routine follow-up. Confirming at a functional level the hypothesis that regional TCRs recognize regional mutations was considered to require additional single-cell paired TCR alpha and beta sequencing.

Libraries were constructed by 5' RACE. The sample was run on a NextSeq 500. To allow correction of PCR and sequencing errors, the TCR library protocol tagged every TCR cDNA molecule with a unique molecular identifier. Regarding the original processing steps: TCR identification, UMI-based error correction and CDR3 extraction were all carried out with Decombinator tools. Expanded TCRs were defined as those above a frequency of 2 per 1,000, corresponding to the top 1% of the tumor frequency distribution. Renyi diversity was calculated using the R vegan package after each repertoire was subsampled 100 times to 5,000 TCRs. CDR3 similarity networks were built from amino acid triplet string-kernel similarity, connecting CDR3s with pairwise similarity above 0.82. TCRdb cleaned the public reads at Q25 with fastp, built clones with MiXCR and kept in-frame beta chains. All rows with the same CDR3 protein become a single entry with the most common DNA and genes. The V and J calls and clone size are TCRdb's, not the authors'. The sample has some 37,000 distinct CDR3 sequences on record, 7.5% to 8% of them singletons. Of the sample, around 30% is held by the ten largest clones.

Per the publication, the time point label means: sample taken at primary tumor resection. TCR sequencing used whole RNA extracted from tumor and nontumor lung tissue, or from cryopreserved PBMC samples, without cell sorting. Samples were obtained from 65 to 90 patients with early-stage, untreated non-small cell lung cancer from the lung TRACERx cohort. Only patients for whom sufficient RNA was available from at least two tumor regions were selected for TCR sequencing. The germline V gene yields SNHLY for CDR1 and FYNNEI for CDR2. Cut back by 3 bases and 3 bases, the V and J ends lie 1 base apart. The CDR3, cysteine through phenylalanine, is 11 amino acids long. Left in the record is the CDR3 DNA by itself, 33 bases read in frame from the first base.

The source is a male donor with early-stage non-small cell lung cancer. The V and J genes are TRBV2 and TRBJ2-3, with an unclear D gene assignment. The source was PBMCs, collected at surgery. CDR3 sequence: CASSDTDTQYF. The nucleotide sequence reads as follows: TGTGCCAGCAGTGATACAGATACGCAGTATTTT.